This T cell receptor (beta chain) was sequenced in a study of Graves' ophthalmopathy and Graves' hyperthyroidism. Scientists amplified the TCR beta CDR3 regions from RNA transcripts. The authors performed first-round RT-PCR with HTBI primers and then a second-round multiplex PCR. TCRdb reprocessed the multiplex PCR reads via MiXCR and lists one record per CDR3 protein. The profile shows about 480,000 distinct CDR3 sequences, about an eighth of them singletons. This clonotype occurred many times. The antigen is not known. The CDR3 totals 12 residues. Study results and limitations: Blood also contained most of the expanded thyroid clonotypes above 0.001 frequency.

Certain patients were not enrolled. These were patients with other autoimmune diseases, uncontrolled infections, pregnancy or lactation. The chain employs TRBV12-3 or TRBV12-4 and TRBJ2-5; D possibly uses TRBD1 or TRBD2 (5 bases each). The J call is uncertain, as TRBJ2-4 better fits the DNA end. The TCR comes from a woman aged 25 to 39 with Graves' ophthalmopathy. The source material was blood. This CDR3 reads CASSQGAVIQYF. The CDR3, as DNA: TGTGCCAGCAGCCAGGGAGCGGTCATTCAGTACTTC.